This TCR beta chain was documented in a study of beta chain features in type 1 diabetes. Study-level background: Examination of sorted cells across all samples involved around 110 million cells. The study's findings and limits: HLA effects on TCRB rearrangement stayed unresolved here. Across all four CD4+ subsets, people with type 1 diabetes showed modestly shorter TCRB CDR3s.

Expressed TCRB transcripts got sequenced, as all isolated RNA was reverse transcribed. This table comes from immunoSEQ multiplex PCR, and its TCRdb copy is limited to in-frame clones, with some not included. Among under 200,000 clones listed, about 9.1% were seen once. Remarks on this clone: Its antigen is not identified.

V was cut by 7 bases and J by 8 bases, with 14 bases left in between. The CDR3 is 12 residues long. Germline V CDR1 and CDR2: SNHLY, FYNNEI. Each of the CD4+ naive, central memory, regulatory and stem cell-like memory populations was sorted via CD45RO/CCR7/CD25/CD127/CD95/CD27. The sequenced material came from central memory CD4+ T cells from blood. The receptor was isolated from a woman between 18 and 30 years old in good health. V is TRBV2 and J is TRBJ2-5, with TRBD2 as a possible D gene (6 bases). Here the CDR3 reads CASIHGEETQYF. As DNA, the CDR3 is TGTGCCAGCATTCATGGGGAGGAAACCCAGTACTTC. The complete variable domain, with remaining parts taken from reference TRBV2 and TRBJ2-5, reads EPEVTQTPSHQVTQMGQEVILRCVPISNHLYFYWYRQILGQKVEFLVSFYNNEISEKSEIFDDQFSVERPDGSNFTLKIRSTKLEDSAMYFCASIHGEETQYFGPGTRLLVL.